This T cell receptor beta chain was obtained from a study of human T cells and chemical hapten exposure. About the study: Researchers reported sensitizing a roughly 2 cm by roughly 2 cm upper inner arm skin site with 2% DPC. Study findings and constraints: Versus controls, significantly more large CDR3 similarity clusters arose from expanded TCRs.

The V segment lost 8 bases and the J segment 4 bases; nucleotides outside the gene matches: 12. The CDR3 is 15 amino acids. CDR1 and CDR2 from the germline V gene are MNHEY and SVGEGT. A word on this clonotype: As yet, its antigen is unknown.

For the library, individual cDNA molecules each received unique molecular identifiers. TCRdb re-called the RACE reads through MiXCR, storing one row per CDR3 protein. In the table there are about 97,000 distinct CDR3 sequences, 25% to 30% of which are singletons. Time point reported: patch test 3, about 24 weeks after DPC sensitization. Treatment in this sample: therapeutic diphenylcyclopropenone sensitization with weekly scalp DPC. The drawing of blood occurred before each patch test was applied. This sample comprised whole blood, obtained in connection with sensitization to the hapten diphenylcyclopropenone (DPC). This clonotype was obtained from a man aged 35-49 years with alopecia areata. Some clones in this sample may be carry-over from other donors' samples. The chain is built from TRBV6-2 or TRBV6-3 and TRBJ2-7, with 9 bases lining up with TRBD1. CDR3 sequence reads: CASQRAQGALYEQYF. CDR3 nucleotide sequence: TGTGCCAGCCAAAGGGCACAGGGGGCATTGTACGAGCAGTACTTC.